This T cell receptor beta chain was identified in a study of cytomegalovirus exposure and HLA in healthy donors. Study-wide results and caveats: Later analysis demonstrated an association between a missense DCLRE1C variant and TCR beta V- and J-gene trimming.

Regarding this clone: No antigen is known for it.

Germline CDR1 and CDR2: SEHNR and FQNEAQ (reference sequence). V lost 6 bases and J lost 0, with 16 bases in between. This CDR3 is 16 amino acids long. Amplification used 60 Vbeta primers and 13 Jbeta primers. Sequencing used immunoSEQ multiplex PCR; TCRdb keeps in-frame clones, though not all of them. Of around 90,000 clones in the sample, around 78% were seen once. The sequence came from a man under 40 in good health and CMV-seronegative. Sample: PBMCs. V gene TRBV7-9 combines with J gene TRBJ2-3; D is perhaps TRBD2 (6 bases). This CDR3 is CASSPGRSPSTDTQYF. The CDR3, as DNA: TGTGCCAGCAGTCCGGGGAGGTCACCTAGCACAGATACGCAGTATTTT.